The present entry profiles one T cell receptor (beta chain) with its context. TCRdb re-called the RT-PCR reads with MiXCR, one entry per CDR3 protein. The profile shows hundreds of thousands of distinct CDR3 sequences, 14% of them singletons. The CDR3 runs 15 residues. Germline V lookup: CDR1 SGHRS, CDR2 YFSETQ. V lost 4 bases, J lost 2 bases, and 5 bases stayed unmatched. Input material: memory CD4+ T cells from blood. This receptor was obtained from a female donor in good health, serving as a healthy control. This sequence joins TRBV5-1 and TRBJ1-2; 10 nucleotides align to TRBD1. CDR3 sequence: CASSVTGGINYGYTF. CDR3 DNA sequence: TGCGCCAGCAGCGTGACAGGGGGCATCAACTATGGCTACACCTTC.